This T cell receptor (beta chain) was identified during a study of blood T cell repertoires in COVID-19. This CDR3 has 16 amino acids. Germline V gene lookup returns CDR1 SGDLS and CDR2 YYNGEE. V shed 4 bases and J 6 bases; nucleotides not matched to a gene: 15. The method was immunoSEQ multiplex PCR; TCRdb's version includes in-frame clones alone and lacks a portion of them. The sample records over 90,000 clones, around nine tenths being singletons. Material: peripheral blood. This sequence originates from a man between 45 and 60 years old with active COVID-19. J is TRBJ1-1 and V is TRBV9; TRBD1 matches at 7 bases. The chain's CDR3 is CASSQDPTGSLSEAFF. CDR3 coding DNA: TGTGCCAGCAGCCAAGATCCGACAGGGTCCCTTTCTGAAGCTTTCTTT.